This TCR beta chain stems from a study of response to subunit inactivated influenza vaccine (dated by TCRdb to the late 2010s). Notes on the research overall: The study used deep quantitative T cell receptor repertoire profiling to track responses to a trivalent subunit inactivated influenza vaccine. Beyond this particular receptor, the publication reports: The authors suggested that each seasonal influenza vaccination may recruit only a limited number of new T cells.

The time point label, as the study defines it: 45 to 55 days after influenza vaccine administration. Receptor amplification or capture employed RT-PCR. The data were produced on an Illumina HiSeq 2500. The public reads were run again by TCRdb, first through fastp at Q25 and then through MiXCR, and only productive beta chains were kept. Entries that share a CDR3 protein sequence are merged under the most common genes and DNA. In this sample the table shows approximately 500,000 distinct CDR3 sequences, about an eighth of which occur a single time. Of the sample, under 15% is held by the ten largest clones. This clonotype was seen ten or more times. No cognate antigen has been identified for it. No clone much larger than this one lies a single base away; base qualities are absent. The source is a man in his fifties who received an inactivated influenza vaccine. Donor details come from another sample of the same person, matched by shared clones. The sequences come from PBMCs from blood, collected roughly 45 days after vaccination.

The nucleotides are TGTGCCACAGGGGCGGGAGCTGGAGATACGCAGTATTTT. Its protein is CATGAGAGDTQYF. In this chain, TRBV9 is recombined with TRBJ2-3; TRBD2 is a weak D gene call, 7 bases matching. Sequences SGDLS (CDR1) and YYNGEE (CDR2) are obtained from the germline V gene. The CDR3 runs 13 residues from the cysteine to the phenylalanine. This entry keeps only the CDR3 DNA: 39 bases, framed from base 1. V and J are truncated by 9 bases and 5 bases respectively, leaving an intervening sequence of 16 bases.